A selection of T cell receptor beta chains follows, all from one sample in a study of T cells in Graves' hyperthyroidism and ophthalmopathy. TCRdb processed the multiplex PCR reads anew with MiXCR; each CDR3 protein has one entry. The data contain fewer than 450,000 distinct CDR3 sequences, about a sixth of them singletons. The source material was blood. The receptors were gathered from a woman in her 30s with Graves' hyperthyroidism that later progressed to Graves' ophthalmopathy. Each CDR3 is given with its conserved first and last residue. The order of the fields is V gene, J gene, CDR3 length, D gene, clone size, CDR3 protein, CDR3 DNA. A D gene is named only where the DNA matches it firmly. For some rows the clone size is stated as once, few or many, or as a class when expanded; others skip it.

TRBV12-3/TRBV12-4	TRBJ2-5	16	TRBD2	-	CASSKGLAGPRETQYF	TGTGCCAGCAGTAAGGGACTAGCGGGACCCCGGGAGACCCAGTACTTC
TRBV2	TRBJ2-3	16	TRBD2	-	CASKGGTSGFTDTQYF	TGTGCCAGCAAGGGCGGGACTAGCGGATTCACAGATACGCAGTATTTT
TRBV7-9	TRBJ2-3	14	TRBD1	-	CASGLGQGEDTQYF	TGTGCCAGCGGTTTGGGACAGGGAGAAGATACGCAGTATTTT
TRBV28	TRBJ2-5	16	TRBD1	many	CASRPTQGSVGETQYF	TGTGCCAGCAGGCCGACACAGGGGTCTGTCGGGGAGACCCAGTACTTC
TRBV19	TRBJ1-5	17	-	-	CASSILGGFWLADTQHF	TGTGCCAGTAGTATCTTGGGCGGATTTTGGCTAGCGGATACGCAGCATTTT
TRBV5-1	TRBJ2-7	16	TRBD1	-	CASSWQPGQGAIEQYF	TGCGCCAGCAGCTGGCAACCGGGACAGGGGGCCATCGAGCAGTACTTC
TRBV6-1	TRBJ2-1	16	TRBD1	-	CASSETDRVFEHEQFF	TGTGCCAGCAGTGAAACCGACAGGGTTTTTGAGCATGAGCAGTTCTTC
TRBV7-9	TRBJ1-5	14	-	-	CASSFDSSNQPQHF	TGTGCCAGCAGCTTTGACAGTAGCAATCAGCCCCAGCATTTT
TRBV28	TRBJ2-1	12	TRBD1	many	CASSPTGYEQFF	TGTGCCAGCAGTCCGACAGGGTATGAGCAGTTCTTC
TRBV28	TRBJ2-4	15	TRBD2	-	CASSSPAGGPNIQYF	TGTGCCAGCAGTTCCCCAGCGGGAGGGCCAAACATTCAGTACTTC
TRBV10-3	TRBJ1-1	15	TRBD1	many	CAIREQPTGDTEAFF	TGTGCCATCAGGGAGCAACCAACAGGGGACACTGAAGCTTTCTTT
TRBV6-1	TRBJ1-5	13	TRBD1	few	CASSEYETGSPHF	TGTGCCAGCAGTGAATACGAGACAGGGTCCCCACATTTT
TRBV7-9	TRBJ2-5	14	TRBD1	many	CASSSGTEGETQYF	TGTGCCAGCAGCTCCGGGACAGAGGGGGAGACCCAGTACTTC
TRBV7-8	TRBJ1-3	16	-	many	CASSSFRGVSGNTIYF	TGTGCCAGCAGCTCCTTCCGAGGGGTTTCTGGAAACACCATATATTTT
TRBV20-1	TRBJ2-7	15	-	few	CSASVPTISSYEQYF	TGCAGTGCTAGTGTCCCCACGATCAGCTCCTACGAGCAGTACTTC
TRBV27	TRBJ1-4	14	-	many	CASSLFVGNEKLFF	TGTGCCAGCAGTTTATTTGTGGGGAATGAAAAACTGTTTTTT
TRBV6-4	TRBJ2-5	14	-	-	CASSDPQGSKTQYF	TGTGCCAGCAGTGACCCTCAGGGGAGTAAGACCCAGTACTTC
TRBV19	TRBJ2-7	14	-	few	CASSIAGRPYEQYF	TGTGCCAGTAGTATCGCGGGGCGCCCCTACGAGCAGTACTTC
TRBV7-9	TRBJ2-1	12	-	few	CASSSDSNEQFF	TGTGCCAGCAGCTCCGACAGCAATGAGCAGTTCTTC
TRBV28	TRBJ1-1	11	-	few	CASSLASEAFF	TGTGCCAGCAGTTTAGCGAGTGAAGCTTTCTTT
TRBV6-1	TRBJ2-5	16	-	many	CASSEVQGDGIETQYF	TGTGCCAGCAGTGAAGTGCAGGGTGATGGAATAGAGACCCAGTACTTC
TRBV3-1	TRBJ2-1	17	TRBD2	-	CASSQGLRSGVYNEQFF	TGTGCCAGCAGCCAAGGGCTCCGAAGCGGGGTCTACAATGAGCAGTTCTTC
TRBV28	TRBJ2-2	15	TRBD1	many	CASSSTGSKGGELFF	TGTGCCAGCAGTTCGACAGGGAGTAAGGGCGGGGAGCTGTTTTTT
TRBV20-1	TRBJ2-7	15	TRBD1	-	CSARDGGQGGYEQYF	TGCAGTGCTAGAGATGGGGGACAGGGGGGCTACGAGCAGTACTTC
TRBV2	TRBJ1-3	15	-	-	CASSDGQHSGNTIYF	TGTGCCAGCAGTGACGGGCAGCACTCTGGAAACACCATATATTTT
TRBV19	TRBJ2-5	17	TRBD2	-	CASSGRLAGGPEETQYF	TGTGCCAGTAGCGGTCGACTAGCGGGGGGGCCTGAAGAGACCCAGTACTTC
TRBV15	TRBJ2-7	15	TRBD2	few	CATSRDLGGGYEQYF	TGTGCCACCAGCAGAGATCTGGGGGGGGGCTACGAGCAGTACTTC
TRBV5-5	TRBJ2-1	17	-	many	CASSLKYMKADRNEQFF	TGTGCCAGCAGCTTGAAGTATATGAAAGCCGATCGCAATGAGCAGTTCTTC
TRBV19	TRBJ1-2	11	TRBD1	-	CASGTGGGYTF	TGTGCCAGTGGGACAGGGGGAGGCTACACCTTC
TRBV25-1	TRBJ2-5	13	-	many	CASLAAAQETQYF	TGTGCCAGCCTGGCAGCGGCCCAAGAGACCCAGTACTTC
TRBV5-1	TRBJ1-1	15	TRBD1	few	CASSSRQGARTEAFF	TGCGCCAGCAGCTCCCGACAGGGGGCGCGGACTGAAGCTTTCTTT
TRBV12-3/TRBV12-4	TRBJ2-1	15	-	many	CASSTGASSYNEQFF	TGTGCCAGCAGTACGGGGGCTAGCTCCTACAATGAGCAGTTCTTC
TRBV7-3	TRBJ2-1	15	TRBD2	-	CASSLVLAGENEQFF	TGTGCCAGCAGCTTAGTCCTAGCGGGAGAGAATGAGCAGTTCTTC
TRBV3-1	TRBJ2-1	14	-	-	CASSQDRVVGEQFF	TGTGCCAGCAGCCAAGACCGGGTAGTCGGCGAGCAGTTCTTC
TRBV18	TRBJ1-5	14	-	-	CASSPRDGYQPQHF	TGTGCCAGCTCACCACGGGACGGCTATCAGCCCCAGCATTTT
TRBV5-1	TRBJ2-3	15	-	-	CASSLVEGSTDTQYF	TGCGCCAGCAGCTTGGTTGAGGGATCCACAGATACGCAGTATTTT
TRBV7-9	TRBJ1-4	17	TRBD1	-	CTSSSTGGEVFVEKLFF	TGTACCAGCAGCTCGACAGGGGGTGAGGTTTTTGTTGAGAAACTGTTTTTT
TRBV6-1	TRBJ1-2	14	TRBD1	many	CACQRTGGHYGYTF	TGTGCCTGCCAGAGGACAGGGGGCCACTATGGCTACACCTTC
TRBV18	TRBJ1-1	16	TRBD1	few	CASSPLGQGLNTGAFF	TGTGCCAGCTCACCATTAGGACAGGGTCTAAATACCGGAGCTTTCTTT
TRBV10-2	TRBJ2-7	11	-	many	CASVQAYEQYF	TGCGCCAGCGTACAGGCCTACGAGCAGTACTTC
TRBV19	TRBJ1-5	15	-	few	CASRHIGLSNQPQHF	TGTGCCAGTAGGCACATCGGGTTAAGCAATCAGCCCCAGCATTTT